Shown below are 22 T cell receptor beta chains from a single sample sequenced in a study of OX40 agonist ivuxolimab in advanced cancers. This table comes from immunoSEQ multiplex PCR, and its TCRdb copy is limited to in-frame clones, with some not included. The sample carries 9,500 to 15,000 clones, about 85% recorded once. The source was CD4+ or CD8+ T cells sorted from blood, collected in a trial of the OX40 agonist ivuxolimab. Every receptor here comes from an adult with an advanced solid tumor such as melanoma, head and neck, liver or kidney cancer.

V is TRBV11-2 and J is TRBJ1-1; D is unclear. The germline V gene has CDR1 SGHAT and CDR2 FQNNGV. The CDR3 is 13 amino acids. The germline V and J ends were trimmed by 4 bases and 7 bases, with 13 bases remaining between them. In nucleotides, the CDR3 is TGTGCCAGCAGCTCCACCCCCAGAGATGAAGCTTTCTTT. Translation gives CASSSTPRDEAFF.

The chain combines TRBV11-1 with TRBJ1-1; tentatively, D is TRBD1 (5 bases). The CDR3 totals 16 residues. Per the germline V gene, CDR1 is SGHAT and CDR2 is FQDESV (reference sequence). V was trimmed by 1 base and J by 3 bases, leaving 15 bases between them. The CDR3 reads CASSLDPRQSDTEAFF. The DNA for the CDR3 is TGTGCCAGCAGCTTAGATCCCAGACAGTCTGACACTGAAGCTTTCTTT.

This sequence joins TRBV6-1 and TRBJ2-7; D ambiguous. The germline CDR1 and CDR2 sequences are MNHNS and SASEGT. This CDR3 region has 14 residues. Trimming took 5 bases from V and 0 from J, leaving 11 bases between them. The CDR3 DNA sequence: TGTGCCAGCAGTACTTGGTTGTCCTCCTACGAGCAGTACTTC. This translates into CASSTWLSSYEQYF.

The V gene is TRBV5-1, the J gene TRBJ2-3; 7 bases map to TRBD1. The CDR3 length is 15 residues. The ends lost 2 bases at V and 4 bases at J; junction bases unmatched: 7. CDR1 and CDR2 (germline): SGHRS, YFSETQ. CDR3 DNA sequence: TGCGCCAGCAGCTTTGGGACAGTCCTTCCAGATACGCAGTATTTT. Encoded protein: CASSFGTVLPDTQYF.

The chain is built from TRBV16 and TRBJ1-2; D is possibly TRBD1 (5 bases). The CDR3 has 15 amino acids. Germline CDR1 KGHSY, CDR2 FQNENV. V was shortened by 0 bases and J by 0 bases, with 8 bases between the two germline ends. CDR3 bases: TGTGCCAGCAGCCAATCGGGGCAGACTAACTATGGCTACACCTTC. This encodes CASSQSGQTNYGYTF.

V is TRBV15 and J is TRBJ2-5; the match to TRBD2 covers 12 bases. Per the germline V gene, CDR1 is LNHNV and CDR2 is YYDKDF (reference sequence). The CDR3 is 17 amino acids. The junction had 7 bases not matched to a gene; V was cut back by 0 bases and J by 5 bases. The CDR3 DNA reads as TGTGCCACCAGCAGAGATTTTCTAGCGGGAGGGCGGGAGACCCAGTACTTC. Its translation: CATSRDFLAGGRETQYF.

The chain couples TRBV29-1 to TRBJ1-2, with D possibly being TRBD1 (5 bases). The CDR3 totals 16 residues. Germline CDR1 and CDR2: SQVTM and ANQGSEA. V was trimmed by 6 bases and J by 7 bases, leaving 27 bases between them. The CDR3 here is CSVRGPKGGLVGGYTF. CDR3 DNA: TGCAGCGTGAGGGGCCCGAAGGGAGGCCTGGTGGGTGGCTACACCTTC.

CDR3 coding DNA: TGTGCCAGCAGTTCACGAACAGGGTTTGACGAGCAGTACTTC. Amino acids: CASSSRTGFDEQYF. The chain carries TRBV6-1 and TRBJ2-7; D is perhaps TRBD1 (6 bases). Germline assignment: CDR1 MNHNS and CDR2 SASEGT. CDR3 length: 14 amino acids. Trimming took 5 bases from V and 5 from J, leaving 16 bases between them.

This clone was picked up one time. J is TRBJ2-2 and V is TRBV11-3; D call uncertain. This CDR3 has 14 amino acids. Germline V gene lookup returns CDR1 SGHNT and CDR2 YENEEA. The V and J ends lost 0 bases and 4 bases respectively, with 6 bases between them. The CDR3, as DNA: TGTGCCAGCAGCTTAGAGACTTTCACCGGGGAGCTGTTTTTT. Translation gives CASSLETFTGELFF.

As for this clone: An end of the junction does not agree with germline; a read error may underlie this. V gene TRBV11-1 combines with J gene TRBJ2-7; D possibly matches TRBD1 or TRBD2 (6 bases each). Germline assignment: CDR1 SGHAT and CDR2 FQDESV (reference sequence). The CDR3 covers 15 residues. The chain's CDR3 is CASCLVGGAEYEQYF. The DNA for the CDR3 is TGTGCCAGCTGCTTAGTCGGGGGCGCCGAATACGAGCAGTACTTC.

The CDR3 coding sequence is TGTGCCAGCAGTCGTTATAATGAGCAGTTCTTC. This sequence encodes CASSRYNEQFF. The chain recombines TRBV28 with TRBJ2-1; D is unclear. CDR1 and CDR2 from the germline V gene are MDHEN and SYDVKM. The CDR3 runs to 11 residues. The germline V and J ends were trimmed by 5 bases and 7 bases, with 6 bases remaining between them. The full variable domain, with the rest looked up from reference TRBV28 and TRBJ2-1, is DVKVTQSSRYLVKRTGEKVFLECVQDMDHENMFWYRQDPGLGLRLIYFSYDVKMKEKGDIPEGYSVSREKKERFSLILESASTNQTSMYLCASSRYNEQFFGPGTRLTVL.

The rearrangement joins TRBV6-1 to TRBJ2-2; no reliable D call. The CDR3 contains 13 residues. CDR1 and CDR2 (germline): MNHNS, SASEGT. V was cut by 4 bases and J by 2 bases, with 5 bases left in between. CDR3 in DNA: TGTGCCAGCAGTGGCGGCAACACCGGGGAGCTGTTTTTT. This encodes CASSGGNTGELFF.

The chain employs TRBV27 and TRBJ2-1, with D perhaps TRBD1 (5 bases). This CDR3 has 14 amino acids. Trimming left V 8 bases short and J 7 bases short, with 18 bases between. Per the germline V gene, CDR1 is MNHEY and CDR2 is SMNVEV (reference sequence). The CDR3 DNA follows: TGTGCCAGCCAAACAGGACAAGTTGGGAATGAGCAGTTCTTC. This codes for CASQTGQVGNEQFF.

This clone was seen a few times. The chain uses TRBV9 and TRBJ2-3, with 8 bases matching TRBD2. CDR3 length: 15 amino acids. Germline V gene lookup returns CDR1 SGDLS and CDR2 YYNGEE. The trim removed 2 bases at V and 1 base at J, leaving 3 bases unmatched. The CDR3 is CASSVGSGGTDTQYF. The CDR3 DNA follows: TGTGCCAGCAGCGTGGGTAGCGGGGGCACAGATACGCAGTATTTT. The whole variable domain, filled in from reference TRBV9 and TRBJ2-3, reads DSGVTQTPKHLITATGQRVTLRCSPRSGDLSVYWYQQSLDQGLQFLIQYYNGEERAKGNILERFSAQQFPDLHSELNLSSLELGDSALYFCASSVGSGGTDTQYFGPGTRLTVL.

This rearrangement joins TRBV29-1 to TRBJ1-1, with a weak D call TRBD1 (6 bases). V was trimmed by 6 bases and J by 0 bases, leaving 14 bases between them. This CDR3 spans 14 amino acids. Germline V lookup: CDR1 SQVTM, CDR2 ANQGSEA. The CDR3 loop reads CSVYWGQMNTEAFF. CDR3 in DNA: TGCAGCGTCTACTGGGGACAAATGAACACTGAAGCTTTCTTT.

CDR3 in amino acids: CASGALGNTEAFF. The CDR3 DNA is TGTGCTAGTGGTGCCTTAGGGAACACTGAAGCTTTCTTT. The chain uses TRBV12-5 and TRBJ1-1; D is undetermined. V was clipped by 5 bases and J by 1 base, with 8 bases between them. The CDR3 is made up of 13 amino acids. Germline CDR1 LGHNT, CDR2 FRNRAP.

This clone was seen more than once but under ten times. CDR3 nucleotides: TGTGCCAGTAGTTTATTAGCGGGGGGATTCAATGAGCAGTTCTTC. It yields the protein CASSLLAGGFNEQFF. This chain uses TRBV19 with TRBJ2-1; 10 bases are shared with TRBD2. In germline, CDR1 is LNHDA, CDR2 SQIVND (reference sequence). V was clipped by 5 bases and J by 6 bases; unmatched bases: 7. The CDR3 runs to 15 residues. The complete variable domain, with remaining parts taken from reference TRBV19 and TRBJ2-1, reads DGGITQSPKYLFRKEGQNVTLSCEQNLNHDAMYWYRQDPGQGLRLIYYSQIVNDFQKGDIAEGYSVSREKKESFPLTVTSAQKNPTAFYLCASSLLAGGFNEQFFGPGTRLTVL.

This chain connects TRBV5-4 to TRBJ2-7, with D possibly being TRBD1 or TRBD2 (5 bases each). The germline V gene has CDR1 SGHNT and CDR2 YYREEE (reference sequence). This CDR3 spans 13 amino acids. The V end was cut by 0 bases, the J end by 2 bases, with 6 bases between. CDR3 coding DNA: TGTGCCAGCAGCTTGGGGGGACCCTACGAGCAGTACTTC. It yields the protein CASSLGGPYEQYF.

The chain employs TRBV5-6 and TRBJ2-3; a possible D gene is TRBD2 (6 bases). The CDR3 runs to 15 residues. Trimming took off 4 bases at V and 1 base at J, with 13 bases between the two ends. Germline V gene lookup returns CDR1 SGHDT and CDR2 YYEEEE. The CDR3 spells CASSVLASGTDTQYF. CDR3 nucleotide sequence: TGTGCCAGCAGCGTCCTAGCGAGTGGCACAGATACGCAGTATTTT.

This chain connects TRBV14 to TRBJ1-2; D unresolved. The CDR3 has 13 residues. CDR1 SGHDN and CDR2 FVKESK come from the germline V gene. The V end was cut by 4 bases, the J end by 5 bases, with 11 bases between. CDR3 nucleotide sequence: TGTGCCAGCAGCCCGCAAGATCGGTATGGCTACACCTTC. Translation gives CASSPQDRYGYTF.

CDR3 residues: CASSLVVSGNTIYF. Here the CDR3 DNA reads TGTGCCAGTAGTTTAGTGGTTTCTGGAAACACCATATATTTT. The V and J genes are TRBV19 and TRBJ1-3; D is ambiguous. Germline assignment: CDR1 LNHDA and CDR2 SQIVND (reference sequence). V lost 5 bases to trimming and J lost 1 base, with 9 bases between them. The CDR3 extends over 14 amino acids.

The gene calls are TRBV5-8 and TRBJ1-4, with D hard to call. Trimming stripped 1 base from V and 8 bases from J, with 9 bases between. Per the germline V gene, CDR1 is SGHTS and CDR2 is YDEGEE. The CDR3 totals 13 residues. CDR3 DNA: TGTGCCAGCAGCTTGATTACCGTGGAAAAACTGTTTTTT. Translated, it gives CASSLITVEKLFF.